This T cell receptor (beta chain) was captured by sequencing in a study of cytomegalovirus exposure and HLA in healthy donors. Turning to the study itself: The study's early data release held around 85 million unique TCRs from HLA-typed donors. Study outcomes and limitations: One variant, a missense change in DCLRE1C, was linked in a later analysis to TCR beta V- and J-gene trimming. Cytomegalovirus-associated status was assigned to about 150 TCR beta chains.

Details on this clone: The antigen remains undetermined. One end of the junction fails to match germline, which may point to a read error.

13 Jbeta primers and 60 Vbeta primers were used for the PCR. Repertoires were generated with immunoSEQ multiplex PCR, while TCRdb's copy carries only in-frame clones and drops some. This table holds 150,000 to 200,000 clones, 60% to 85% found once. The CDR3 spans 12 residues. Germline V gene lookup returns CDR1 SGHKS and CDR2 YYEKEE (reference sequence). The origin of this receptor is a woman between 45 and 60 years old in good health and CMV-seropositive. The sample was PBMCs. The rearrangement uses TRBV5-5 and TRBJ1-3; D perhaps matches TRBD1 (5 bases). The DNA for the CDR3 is TGTGCCAGCAGCTTGAATCAAGGGGTTCAAAATTTT. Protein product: CASSLNQGVQNF.